This T cell receptor (beta chain) was observed in a study of cytomegalovirus exposure and HLA in healthy donors. Study observations and caveats: TCR sequences were mostly rare, though some public TCRs occurred in many donors.

Amplification used 60 Vbeta primers and 13 Jbeta primers. TCRdb's table, derived via immunoSEQ multiplex PCR, lists solely in-frame clones and lacks some. Seen here are approximately 190,000 clones, about nine tenths observed once, and the top ten hold 1% to 1.5%. CDR3 length equals 17 residues. J was trimmed by 0 bases and V by 6 bases; bases with no gene match: 11. CDR1 and CDR2 (germline): SEHNR, FQNEAQ (reference sequence). The count of this clone is one. Its target is unknown. The clonotype originates from a young man in good health and CMV-seronegative. Specimen: PBMCs. The V and J genes are TRBV7-9 and TRBJ2-1; TRBD2 matches at 7 bases. CDR3 coding DNA: TGTGCCAGCAGTCGTCTAGCGGCTCGTAGCTCCTACAATGAGCAGTTCTTC. Its protein product is CASSRLAARSSYNEQFF.